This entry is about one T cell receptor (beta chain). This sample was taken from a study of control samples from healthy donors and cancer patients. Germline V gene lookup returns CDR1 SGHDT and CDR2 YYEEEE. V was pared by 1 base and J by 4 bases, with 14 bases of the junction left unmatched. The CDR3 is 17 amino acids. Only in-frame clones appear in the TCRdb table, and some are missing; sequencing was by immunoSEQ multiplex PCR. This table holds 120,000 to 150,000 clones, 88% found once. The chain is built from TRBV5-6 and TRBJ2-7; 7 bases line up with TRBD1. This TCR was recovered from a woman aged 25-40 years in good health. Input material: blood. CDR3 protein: CASSLMGLGQTYYEQYF. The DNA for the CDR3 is TGTGCCAGCAGCTTGATGGGTTTGGGACAGACATATTACGAGCAGTACTTC.